These T cell receptor beta chains were read from a single sample in a study of OX40 agonist ivuxolimab in advanced cancers. Assay: immunoSEQ multiplex PCR; the TCRdb copy retains only in-frame clones and omits some. Here the sample spans about 44,000 clones, less than 95% being singletons. The specimen comprised CD4+ or CD8+ T cells sorted from blood, sampled in a trial of the OX40 agonist ivuxolimab. These receptor sequences come from an adult with an advanced solid tumor such as melanoma, head and neck, liver or kidney cancer. Each CDR3 is given with its conserved first and last residue.

TRBJ2-1,TRBV5-4,CASSLNVGTSGIYNEQFF
TRBJ1-2,TRBV5-1,CASSLDGGYGYTF
TRBJ2-7,TRBV4-3,CASSPQGGEYEQYF
TRBJ2-1,TRBV10-1,CATKGTVCNEQFF
TRBJ1-1,TRBV2,CASSWLAEAFF
TRBJ2-1,TRBV29-1,CSVSGTGASAYNEQFF
TRBJ1-5,TRBV19,CASSIVGQGRDQPQHF
TRBJ2-3,TRBV6-1,CASSSGQGLYF
TRBJ2-3,TRBV7-2,CASSFWTGTDTQYF
TRBJ2-1,TRBV19,CASSGSFNEQFF
TRBJ1-5,TRBV9,CASSGEGGNQPQHF
TRBJ2-7,TRBV10-1,CASSRRDRSYEQYF
TRBJ2-3,TRBV5-6,CASSLHGGGPVTDTQYF
TRBJ2-4,TRBV7-9,CASSSRGTLAKNIQYF
TRBJ2-3,TRBV5-1,CASSPSGRGTDTQYF
TRBJ2-5,TRBV2,CASSEELASETQYF
TRBJ1-1,TRBV27,CASSPGGNTEAFF
TRBJ2-2,TRBV7-9,CASSSHIGGSTGELFF
TRBJ1-4,TRBV5-8,CASSLGQGDEKLFF
TRBJ2-2,TRBV28,CASSWRGPNTGELFF
TRBJ2-7,TRBV4-1,CASSQAGLSYEQYF
TRBJ2-7,TRBV21-1,CASTSPPRSGTSYEQYF
TRBJ2-7,TRBV5-1,CASSLQDRNPYEQYF
TRBJ2-3,TRBV14,CASSPVRGTDTQYF
TRBJ2-7,TRBV25-1,CASSEYLGTTYEQYF
TRBJ2-7,TRBV5-1,CASSLVHRDYEQYF
TRBJ2-1,TRBV19,CASSMSSGYNEQFF
TRBJ1-2,TRBV4-3,CASSHMPPFRDSYYGYTF
TRBJ2-7,TRBV11-3,CASSPGLAGHEQYF
TRBJ2-1,TRBV14,CASSRDYYSHNEQFF
TRBJ1-1,TRBV15,CATRETGGTEAFF
TRBJ2-7,TRBV4-3,CASSQDWGRSSYEQYF
TRBJ1-4,TRBV11-3,CASSPTGAAEKLFF
TRBJ2-7,TRBV11-2,CASSSQVVSEQYF
TRBJ2-7,TRBV19,CASSNRETYEQYF
TRBJ2-2,TRBV7-9,CASEHWTGEDPNTGELFF
NA,TRBV6-5,CASIPYEQYF
TRBJ2-1,TRBV7-3,CASSLTLKSLAGEDEQFF
TRBJ2-7,TRBV4-1,CASSQVEGGSVAGAPYEQYF
TRBJ2-7,TRBV7-9,CASSFQGSWYF
TRBJ2-7,TRBV2,CASRDDWAAYEQYF